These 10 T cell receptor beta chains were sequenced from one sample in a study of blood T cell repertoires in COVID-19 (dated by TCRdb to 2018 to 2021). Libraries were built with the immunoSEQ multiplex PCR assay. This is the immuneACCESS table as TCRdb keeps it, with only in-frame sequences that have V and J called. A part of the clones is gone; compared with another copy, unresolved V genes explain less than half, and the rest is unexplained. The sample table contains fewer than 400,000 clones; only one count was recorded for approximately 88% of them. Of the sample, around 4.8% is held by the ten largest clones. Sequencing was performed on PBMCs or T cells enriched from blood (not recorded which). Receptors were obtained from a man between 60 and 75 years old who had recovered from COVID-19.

The CDR3 nucleotides read TGTGCCAGCAGTACGCCGGGACTAGCTGCAGATACGCAGTATTTT. Translated, it gives CASSTPGLAADTQYF. This chain connects TRBV6-5 to TRBJ2-3, with TRBD2 identical over 9 bases. V gave up 5 bases and J gave up 4 bases; unmatched junction bases: 7. Germline-derived CDR1 and CDR2 are MNHEY and SVGAGI. The CDR3 runs 15 residues.

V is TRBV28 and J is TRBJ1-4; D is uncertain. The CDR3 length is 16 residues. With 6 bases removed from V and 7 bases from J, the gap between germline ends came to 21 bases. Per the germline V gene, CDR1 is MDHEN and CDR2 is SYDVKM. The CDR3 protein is CASSPVGEGLGEKLFF. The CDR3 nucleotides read TGTGCCAGCAGCCCGGTGGGAGAGGGATTAGGTGAAAAACTGTTTTTT. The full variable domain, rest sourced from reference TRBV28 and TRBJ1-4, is DVKVTQSSRYLVKRTGEKVFLECVQDMDHENMFWYRQDPGLGLRLIYFSYDVKMKEKGDIPEGYSVSREKKERFSLILESASTNQTSMYLCASSPVGEGLGEKLFFGSGTQLSVL.

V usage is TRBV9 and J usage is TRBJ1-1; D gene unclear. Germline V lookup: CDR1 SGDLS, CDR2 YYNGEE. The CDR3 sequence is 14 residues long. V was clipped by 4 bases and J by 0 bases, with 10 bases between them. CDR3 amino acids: CASSREVLNTEAFF. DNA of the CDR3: TGTGCCAGCAGCCGGGAGGTTTTGAACACTGAAGCTTTCTTT.

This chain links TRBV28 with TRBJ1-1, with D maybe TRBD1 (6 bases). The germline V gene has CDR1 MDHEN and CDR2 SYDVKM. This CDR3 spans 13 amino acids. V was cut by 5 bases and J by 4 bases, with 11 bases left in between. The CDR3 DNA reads TGTGCCAGCAGTCAGGGAGGGGGCACTGAAGCTTTCTTT. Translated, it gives CASSQGGGTEAFF. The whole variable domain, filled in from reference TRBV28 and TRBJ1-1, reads DVKVTQSSRYLVKRTGEKVFLECVQDMDHENMFWYRQDPGLGLRLIYFSYDVKMKEKGDIPEGYSVSREKKERFSLILESASTNQTSMYLCASSQGGGTEAFFGQGTRLTVV.

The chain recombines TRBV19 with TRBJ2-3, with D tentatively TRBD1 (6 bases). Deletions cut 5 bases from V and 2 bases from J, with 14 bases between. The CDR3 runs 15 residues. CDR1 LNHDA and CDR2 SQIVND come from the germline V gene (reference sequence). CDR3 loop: CASSWTAATTDTQYF. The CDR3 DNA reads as TGTGCCAGTAGTTGGACAGCCGCTACCACAGATACGCAGTATTTT.

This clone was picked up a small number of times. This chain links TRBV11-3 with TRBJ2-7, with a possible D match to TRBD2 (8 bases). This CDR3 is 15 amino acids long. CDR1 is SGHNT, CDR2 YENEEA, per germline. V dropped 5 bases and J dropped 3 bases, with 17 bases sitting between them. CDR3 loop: CASSPGGDRFYEQYF. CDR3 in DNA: TGTGCCAGCAGCCCGGGGGGGGACAGATTCTACGAGCAGTACTTC.

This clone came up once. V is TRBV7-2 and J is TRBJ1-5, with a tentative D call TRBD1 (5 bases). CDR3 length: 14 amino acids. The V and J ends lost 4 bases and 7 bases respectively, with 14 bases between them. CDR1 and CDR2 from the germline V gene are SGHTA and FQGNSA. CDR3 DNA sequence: TGTGCCAGCAGCTACTCTTGGGGGGGGCAGCCCCAGCATTTT. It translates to CASSYSWGGQPQHF.

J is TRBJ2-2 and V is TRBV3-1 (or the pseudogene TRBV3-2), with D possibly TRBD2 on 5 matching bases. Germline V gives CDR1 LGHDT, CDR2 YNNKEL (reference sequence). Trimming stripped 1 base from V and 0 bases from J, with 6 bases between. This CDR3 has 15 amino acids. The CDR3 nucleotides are TGTGCCAGCAGCCAAGCACTAGCGAACACCGGGGAGCTGTTTTTT. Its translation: CASSQALANTGELFF.

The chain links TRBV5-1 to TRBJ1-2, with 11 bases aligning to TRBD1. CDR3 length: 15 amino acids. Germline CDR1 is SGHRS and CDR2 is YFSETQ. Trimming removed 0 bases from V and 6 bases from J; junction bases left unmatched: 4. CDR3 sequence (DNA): TGCGCCAGCAGCTTGGTAGGGACAGGGGGAGATGGCTACACCTTC. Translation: CASSLVGTGGDGYTF.

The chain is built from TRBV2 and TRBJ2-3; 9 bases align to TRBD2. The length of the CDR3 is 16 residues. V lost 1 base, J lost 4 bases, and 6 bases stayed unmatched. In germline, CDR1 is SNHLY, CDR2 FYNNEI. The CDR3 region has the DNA TGTGCCAGCAGTGAAGACAGCGGGAGGAGGGCAGATACGCAGTATTTT. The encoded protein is CASSEDSGRRADTQYF.